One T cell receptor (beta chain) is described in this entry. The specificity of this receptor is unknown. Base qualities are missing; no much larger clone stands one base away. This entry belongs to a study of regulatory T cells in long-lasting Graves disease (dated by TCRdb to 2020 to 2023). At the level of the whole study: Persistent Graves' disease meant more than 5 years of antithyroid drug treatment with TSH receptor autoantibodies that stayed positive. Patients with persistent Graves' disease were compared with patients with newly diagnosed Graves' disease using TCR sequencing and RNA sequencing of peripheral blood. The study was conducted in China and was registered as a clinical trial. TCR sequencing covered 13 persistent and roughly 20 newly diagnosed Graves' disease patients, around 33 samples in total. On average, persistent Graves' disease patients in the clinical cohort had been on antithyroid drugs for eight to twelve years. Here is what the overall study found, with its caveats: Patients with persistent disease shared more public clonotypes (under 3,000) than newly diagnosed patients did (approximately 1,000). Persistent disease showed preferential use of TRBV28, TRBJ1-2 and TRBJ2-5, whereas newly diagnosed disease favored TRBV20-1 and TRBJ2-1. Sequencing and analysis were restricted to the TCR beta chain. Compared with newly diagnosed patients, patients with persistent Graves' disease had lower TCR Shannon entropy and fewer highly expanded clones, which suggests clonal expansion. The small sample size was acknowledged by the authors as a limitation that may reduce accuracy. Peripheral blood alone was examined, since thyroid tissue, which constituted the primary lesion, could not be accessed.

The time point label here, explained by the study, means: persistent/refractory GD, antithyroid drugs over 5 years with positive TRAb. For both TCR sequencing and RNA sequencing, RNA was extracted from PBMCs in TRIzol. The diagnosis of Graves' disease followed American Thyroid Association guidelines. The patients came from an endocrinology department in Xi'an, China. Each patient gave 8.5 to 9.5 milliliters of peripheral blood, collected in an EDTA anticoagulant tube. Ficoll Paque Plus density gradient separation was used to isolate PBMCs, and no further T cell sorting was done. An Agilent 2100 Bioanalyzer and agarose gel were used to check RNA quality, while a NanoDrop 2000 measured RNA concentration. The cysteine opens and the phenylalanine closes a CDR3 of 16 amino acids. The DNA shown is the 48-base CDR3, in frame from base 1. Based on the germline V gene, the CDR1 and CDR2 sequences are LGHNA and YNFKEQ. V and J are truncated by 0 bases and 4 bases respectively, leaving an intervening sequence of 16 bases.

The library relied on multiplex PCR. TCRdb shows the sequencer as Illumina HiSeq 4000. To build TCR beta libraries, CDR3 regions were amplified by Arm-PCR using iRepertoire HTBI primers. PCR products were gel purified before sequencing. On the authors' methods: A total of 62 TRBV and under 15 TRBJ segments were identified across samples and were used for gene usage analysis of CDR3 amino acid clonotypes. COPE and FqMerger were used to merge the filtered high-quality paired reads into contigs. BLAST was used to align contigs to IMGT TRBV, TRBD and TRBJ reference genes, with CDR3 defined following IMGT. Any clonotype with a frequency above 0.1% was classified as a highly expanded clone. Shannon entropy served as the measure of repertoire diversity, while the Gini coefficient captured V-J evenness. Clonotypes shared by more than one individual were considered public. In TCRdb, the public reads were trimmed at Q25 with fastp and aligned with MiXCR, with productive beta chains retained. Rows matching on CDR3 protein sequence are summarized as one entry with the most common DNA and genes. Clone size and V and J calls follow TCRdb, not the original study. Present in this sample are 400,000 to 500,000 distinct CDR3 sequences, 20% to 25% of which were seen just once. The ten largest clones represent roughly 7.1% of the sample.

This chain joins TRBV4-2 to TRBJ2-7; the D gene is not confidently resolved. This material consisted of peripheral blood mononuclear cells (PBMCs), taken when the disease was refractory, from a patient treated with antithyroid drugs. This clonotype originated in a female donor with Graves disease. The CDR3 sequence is CASSQERNYLLYEQYF. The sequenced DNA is TGTGCCAGCAGCCAAGAAAGGAACTACCTACTTTACGAGCAGTACTTC.